One sample yielded the 21 T cell receptor beta chains listed below, sequenced in a study of human T cells and chemical hapten exposure. TCRdb analysed the RACE reads with MiXCR anew, one entry per CDR3 protein. The profile shows some 90,000 distinct CDR3 sequences, approximately 11% of them singletons. Time point: patch test 3, about 24 weeks after DPC sensitization. Indicated treatment: therapeutic diphenylcyclopropenone sensitization with weekly scalp DPC. The specimen comprised whole blood, sampled in connection with sensitization to the hapten diphenylcyclopropenone (DPC). All receptors derive from a woman younger than 45 with alopecia areata. Some clones in this sample may be carry-over from other donors' samples.

At least ten counts were recorded for this clonotype. The V and J genes are TRBV7-2 and TRBJ1-2; 11 bases align to TRBD1. The CDR3 spans 15 residues. From germline, CDR1 is SGHTA and CDR2 FQGNSA. V lost 3 bases and J lost 5; bases outside the gene matches: 5. The CDR3 spells CASSLDRGRGYGYTF. The CDR3 DNA reads TGTGCCAGCAGCTTGGACAGGGGGCGTGGGTATGGCTACACCTTC.

This chain joins TRBV30 and TRBJ1-2; D not certain. This CDR3 comprises 13 residues. The V end was cut by 1 base, the J end by 8 bases, with 14 bases between. Looked up from germline, CDR1 is GTSNPN and CDR2 is SVGIG (reference sequence). CDR3 in DNA: TGTGCCTGGAGTGCACAGACGGTACAAGGCTACACCTTC. Amino acids: CAWSAQTVQGYTF.

This clonotype was seen more than once but under ten times. The J gene is TRBJ1-1, the V gene TRBV29-1; TRBD1 agrees at 7 bases. The CDR3 covers 10 residues. Germline V gene data show CDR1 as SQVTM and CDR2 as ANQGSEA. Germline trimming cut 6 bases from V and 10 bases from J; bases unmatched to any gene: 5. CDR3 residues: CSVTGERAFF. The CDR3 nucleotides read TGCAGCGTCACAGGGGAACGAGCTTTCTTT.

This clonotype has at least ten counts. V is TRBV6-6 and J is TRBJ1-1; D gene uncertain. CDR3 size: 13 residues. Trimming took 6 bases from V and 1 from J, leaving 9 bases between them. The germline V gene has CDR1 MNHNY and CDR2 SVGAGI (reference sequence). CDR3 nucleotides: TGTGCCAGCAGACCCAGCCCGAACACTGAAGCTTTCTTT. This codes for CASRPSPNTEAFF.

This clonotype was seen many times. The rearrangement joins TRBV4-2 to TRBJ2-6, with D hard to call. The CDR3 is 16 amino acids. Germline V CDR1 and CDR2: LGHNA, YNFKEQ. The V and J ends lost 0 bases and 0 bases respectively, with 6 bases between them. The CDR3 reads CASSQEGGSGANVLTF. The CDR3, as DNA: TGTGCCAGCAGCCAAGAAGGCGGCTCTGGGGCCAACGTCCTGACTTTC.

This clonotype was picked up many times. The gene calls are TRBV9 and TRBJ2-4; D is ambiguous. This CDR3 comprises 13 residues. CDR1 is SGDLS and CDR2 is YYNGEE in the germline V gene. Trimming cost V 3 bases and J 5 bases, with 9 bases left between them. CDR3 DNA: TGTGCCAGCAGCGCGGTCAGCGAAAACATTCAGTACTTC. Protein product: CASSAVSENIQYF.

This clonotype was picked up many times. V usage is TRBV7-2 and J usage is TRBJ1-2; D not certain. CDR3 length equals 13 residues. Per the germline V gene, CDR1 is SGHTA and CDR2 is FQGNSA. V shed 5 bases and J shed 1 base, with 8 bases lying between them. CDR3 sequence (DNA): TGTGCCAGCAGCCCGGACCTTAACTATGGCTACACCTTC. Its protein product is CASSPDLNYGYTF.

This clonotype was seen repeatedly, ten times or more. The CDR3 bases are TGTGCCAGCAGTTTAGTCGGGACTCCGCAAGAGACCCAGTACTTC. Its protein is CASSLVGTPQETQYF. V usage is TRBV12-3 or TRBV12-4 and J usage is TRBJ2-5; possible D gene TRBD2, 6 bases. This CDR3 region has 15 residues. The germline V and J ends were trimmed by 1 base and 2 bases, with 11 bases remaining between them.

This clonotype was recorded many times. The CDR3, as DNA: TGTGCCAGCTCACCCAGGGCCGCCCAAGATGAAAAACTGTTTTTT. Translated, it gives CASSPRAAQDEKLFF. The chain joins TRBV18 to TRBJ1-4; D may be TRBD1 (5 bases). V lost 3 bases, J lost 6 bases, and 14 bases lay in between. Germline V gene sequence: CDR1 KGHSH, CDR2 LQKENI. CDR3 length: 15 residues.

This clonotype was recorded a few times. V gene TRBV12-3 or TRBV12-4 combines with J gene TRBJ1-5; TRBD1 agrees at 12 bases. V was pared by 6 bases and J by 2 bases, with 11 bases of the junction left unmatched. CDR3 length: 18 amino acids. The CDR3 protein is CASRHGTGGIGGNQPQHF. The CDR3, as DNA: TGTGCCAGCAGACACGGGACAGGGGGCATTGGGGGCAATCAGCCCCAGCATTTT.

The chain is built from TRBV27 and TRBJ1-3; D is possibly TRBD1 (5 bases). Germline CDR1 and CDR2: MNHEY and SMNVEV (reference sequence). The germline V and J ends were trimmed by 5 bases and 5 bases, with 13 bases remaining between them. This CDR3 region has 14 residues. The CDR3 bases are TGTGCCAGCAGTCCACGGGACCGAAGAAACACCATATATTTT. Its translation is CASSPRDRRNTIYF.

This chain's CDR3 is CASSQLLDITGELFF. In DNA, the CDR3 is TGCGCCAGCAGCCAACTTCTAGATATCACCGGGGAGCTGTTTTTT. The chain carries TRBV4-1 and TRBJ2-2, with D unclear. The V gene lost 2 bases and the J gene lost 4 bases, with 11 bases spanning the gap. The germline V gene has CDR1 MGHRA and CDR2 YSYEKL. The CDR3 spans 15 residues.

This clonotype was counted a few times. The rearrangement joins TRBV9 to TRBJ2-1; TRBD1 is a possible D gene (5 bases). Trimming took off 2 bases at V and 9 bases at J, with 15 bases between the two ends. The germline V gene has CDR1 SGDLS and CDR2 YYNGEE. The CDR3 is 14 residues long. This CDR3 is CASSVESARGEQFF. The CDR3 coding sequence is TGTGCCAGCAGCGTTGAAAGCGCAAGGGGTGAGCAGTTCTTC. The full variable domain, its missing parts supplied by reference TRBV9 and TRBJ2-1, is DSGVTQTPKHLITATGQRVTLRCSPRSGDLSVYWYQQSLDQGLQFLIQYYNGEERAKGNILERFSAQQFPDLHSELNLSSLELGDSALYFCASSVESARGEQFFGPGTRLTVL.

This clonotype was detected only a few times. The rearrangement joins TRBV30 to TRBJ2-3; TRBD2 aligns across 8 bases. V was clipped by 0 bases and J by 3 bases; unmatched bases: 5. This CDR3 comprises 15 residues. Germline CDR1 and CDR2: GTSNPN and SVGIG (reference sequence). The CDR3 spells CAWSVGSGETDTQYF. CDR3 sequence (DNA): TGTGCCTGGAGTGTCGGTAGCGGGGAGACAGATACGCAGTATTTT.

V usage is TRBV20-1 and J usage is TRBJ1-2; no clear D. The germline V gene encodes CDR1 DFQATT and CDR2 SNEGSKA (reference sequence). V was cut by 5 bases and J by 4 bases, with 11 bases left in between. The CDR3 consists of 12 residues. The CDR3 sequence is CSAHTGGYGYTF. The CDR3 DNA reads as TGCAGTGCTCATACCGGTGGCTATGGCTACACCTTC.

At least ten counts were recorded for this clonotype. This rearrangement joins TRBV12-3 or TRBV12-4 to TRBJ2-5; D is tentatively TRBD1 or TRBD2 (5 bases each). CDR3 size: 15 residues. The V and J ends lost 6 bases and 0 bases respectively, with 14 bases between them. CDR3 DNA sequence: TGTGCCAGCAGAGCCCGAGGGGCCCACCAAGAGACCCAGTACTTC. It codes for CASRARGAHQETQYF.

This rearrangement joins TRBV12-3 or TRBV12-4 to TRBJ2-1; D is undetermined. This CDR3 has 11 amino acids. V lost 2 bases and J lost 15, with 11 bases in between. In DNA, the CDR3 is TGTGCCAGCAGTTTACGTCTTTCTCTGTTCTTC. It codes for CASSLRLSLFF.

This clonotype showed up just a few times. The chain couples TRBV5-1 to TRBJ2-5; D ambiguous. CDR1 is SGHRS and CDR2 is YFSETQ in the germline V gene. The V end lost 5 bases, the J end lost 4 bases, and 3 bases lay between the germline ends. The CDR3 runs 10 residues. The CDR3 nucleotides read TGCGCCAGCAGGGCAGAGACCCAGTACTTC. As protein: CASRAETQYF.

In its sample, this clonotype was seen many times. The V gene is TRBV7-9, the J gene TRBJ2-3; no firm D call. V lost 4 bases, J lost 5 bases, and 7 bases lay in between. CDR3 length equals 12 residues. The germline gives CDR1 SEHNR, CDR2 FQNEAQ (reference sequence). Here the CDR3 DNA reads TGTGCCAGCAGCTACGCTCGAGATACGCAGTATTTT. Its protein product is CASSYARDTQYF.

The genes are TRBV29-1 and TRBJ2-1; D unresolved. Germline CDR1 and CDR2: SQVTM and ANQGSEA. This CDR3 is built from 10 residues. V lost 6 bases, J lost 5 bases, and 5 bases lay in between. The CDR3 DNA reads TGCAGCGTAGCTAACAATGAGCAGTTCTTC. This codes for CSVANNEQFF.

This clonotype showed up many times. The J gene is TRBJ2-1, the V gene TRBV10-1; D possibly corresponds to TRBD1 (5 bases). The CDR3 consists of 16 residues. V lost 5 bases to trimming and J lost 6 bases, with 20 bases between them. CDR1 WNHNN and CDR2 SYGVQD come from the germline V gene (reference sequence). The DNA of the CDR3 is TGCGCCAGCAGTTTTCCGACCGTCAGGGTTTGCAATGAGCAGTTCTTC. Protein sequence: CASSFPTVRVCNEQFF.